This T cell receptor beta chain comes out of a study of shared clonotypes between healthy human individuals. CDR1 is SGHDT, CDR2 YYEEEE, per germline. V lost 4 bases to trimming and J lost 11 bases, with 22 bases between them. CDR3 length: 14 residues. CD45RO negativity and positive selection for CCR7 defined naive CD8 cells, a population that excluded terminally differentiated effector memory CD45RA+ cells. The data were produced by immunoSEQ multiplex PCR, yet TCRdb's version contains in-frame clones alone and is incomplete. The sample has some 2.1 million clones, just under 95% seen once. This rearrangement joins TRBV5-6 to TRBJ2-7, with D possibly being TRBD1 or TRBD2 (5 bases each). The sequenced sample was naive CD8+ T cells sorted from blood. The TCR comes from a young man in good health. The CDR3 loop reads CASSGFRGRIQEYF. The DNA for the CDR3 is TGTGCCAGCAGCGGTTTCCGGGGCCGGATACAAGAGTACTTC.